This T cell receptor beta chain derives from a study of blood T cell repertoires in COVID-19 (TCRdb year 2020). With regard to the full study: Samples covering the acute and convalescent phases of COVID-19 were provided by collaborators in the United States, Italy and Spain. The prospective study material was composed of cDNA or gDNA derived from T cells, B-cell-depleted T cells, or PBMCs. The dataset comprised deeply sampled blood TCRbeta repertoires from subjects exposed to, actively infected with, or recovered from COVID-19. The repertoires were released in a freely available public database intended as a resource for research on the immune response to SARS-CoV-2. Samples came from the ongoing ImmuneRACE study (first 160 participants) plus 1,254 subjects from 6 global collaborators. Sample metadata almost always included a de-identified subject ID, COVID-19 status, age in years and sex. HLA class I and class II types, where available, came from metadata supplied by the sample provider rather than from assay-based typing. The paper's findings and limits, for the study overall: Clinical and demographic metadata were provided uncurated, with the amount varying by source and participant.

The trim is 4 bases for V and 8 bases for J, with a gap of 10 bases between the germline ends. From the cysteine up to the phenylalanine, the CDR3 has a length of 12 residues. Here the CDR3 DNA is all that survives: 36 bases in frame from base 1. CDR1 SGHAT and CDR2 FQNNGV were looked up in the germline V gene. To note about this clone: Its antigen is unknown. There are no base qualities to consult, and no much larger clone falls within one base.

The immunoSEQ Assay, a bias-controlled multiplex PCR, was used to amplify TCRbeta CDR3 regions from genomic DNA. As for the original processing: The number of nucleated cells in each sample was estimated by amplification of reference gene primers within the assay. To quantify the absolute abundance of each unique TCRbeta CDR3 rearrangement, sequence reads were collapsed and filtered. For each sample, productive Simpson clonality was calculated as the square root of Simpson's diversity index over productive rearrangements. The table was pulled from immuneACCESS by TCRdb, which kept in-frame rearrangements only. Such tables lose some clones; where checked, under half of the loss comes from unresolved V genes, and the rest has no known cause. That table gives V, J and clone size, and the DNA gave D and trimming. For this sample the table gives 25,000 or so clones, of which around 81% were detected only once. The ten largest clones add up to 67% of the sample.

Each collaborating institution followed its own protocols to collect whole blood in K2EDTA tubes. For TCRbeta analysis, collaborator samples were shipped as frozen whole blood, as isolated PBMCs, or as DNA extracted from either sample type. The sequenced sample consisted of peripheral blood. The origin of this receptor is a man in his 70s with acute or convalescent COVID-19. The chain couples TRBV11-2 to TRBJ2-3; the D segment could be TRBD2, given 5 matching bases. The nucleotide sequence is given as TGTGCCAGCAGCTCTCTAGGAGGTACGCAGTATTTT. It encodes CASSSLGGTQYF.